This entry features one TCR beta chain sequence. The data derive from a study of monozygotic twins with inflammatory bowel disease. For each CDR3 protein, TCRdb gives one entry from its re-call of the 5' RACE reads, without DNA. This repertoire comprises about 300,000 distinct CDR3 sequences; its ten largest clones make up roughly 5.3%. The origin of this receptor is a human donor with ulcerative colitis or Crohn's disease, or a healthy co-twin of an affected twin (not recorded which). The sequenced sample was blood.

CDR3 region: CASSLKGGGIDTQYF. The chain joins TRBV7-3 to TRBJ2-3; TCRdb picks TRBD1, but there is no DNA to check that call. The CDR3 totals 15 residues. Germline V gene sequence: CDR1 SGHTA, CDR2 FQGTGA.